These T cell receptor beta chains were read from a single sample in a study of blood T cell repertoires in COVID-19. This table comes from immunoSEQ multiplex PCR, and its TCRdb copy is limited to in-frame clones, with some not included. Among hundreds of thousands of clones listed, about 87% were seen once. Sequences were obtained from peripheral blood. The receptors come from a woman in her 30s who had recovered from COVID-19. Each CDR3 is given with its conserved first and last residue. Fields, in order: CDR3 DNA, CDR3 protein, V gene, clone size, J gene, D gene. A D gene is named only where the DNA matches it firmly. Not every row has a clone size; where given, it reads once, few, many or a size class.

TGTGCCAGCAGGCCTGACAGGGCGCGAGAGACCCAGTACTTC CASRPDRARETQYF TRBV5-4 . TRBJ2-5 TRBD1
TGCGCCAGCAGCTTGGCCCCAGGTGGGGAGACCCAGTACTTC CASSLAPGGETQYF TRBV5-1 . TRBJ2-5 .
TGTGCCAGCAGTTATGCGATGGGGCAATACGAGCAGTACTTC CASSYAMGQYEQYF TRBV6-5 . TRBJ2-7 .
TGTGCCAGCAGTCCAGACGGGAAGAACACTGAAGCTTTCTTT CASSPDGKNTEAFF TRBV2 once TRBJ1-1 .
TGTGCCGCCGGGACAGATGGCTACACCTTC CAAGTDGYTF TRBV2 many TRBJ1-2 TRBD1
TGTGCCAGCAGCTTTTCCGGGACTAGCGGTCAAGAGACCCAGTACTTC CASSFSGTSGQETQYF TRBV7-9 few TRBJ2-5 TRBD2
TGTGCCAGCAGCTTAAACGAGAATCAGCCCCAGCATTTT CASSLNENQPQHF TRBV7-6 . TRBJ1-5 .
TGTGCCAGCAGCGGAGCCCCCTACGAGCAGTACTTC CASSGAPYEQYF TRBV4-2 . TRBJ2-7 .
TGTGCCAGCAGCCAAGGACATGGTGAAGCTTTCTTT CASSQGHGEAFF TRBV14 once TRBJ1-1 .
TGTGCCAGCAGCCAAGTGGAGCGGGGTAATGAGCAGTTCTTC CASSQVERGNEQFF TRBV3-1/TRBV3-2 once TRBJ2-1 TRBD2
TGTGCCAGCAGCCAAGGAGTAGGCGACAATGGAGCTTTCTTT CASSQGVGDNGAFF TRBV3-1/TRBV3-2 . TRBJ1-1 .
TGTGCCAGCAGTCCTTTCCTCTCCCGGACACTCACCGGGGAGCTGTTTTTT CASSPFLSRTLTGELFF TRBV27 . TRBJ2-2 .
TGTGCCAGCAGCCCGGTGCGGGAGGACGGGACCCAGTACTTC CASSPVREDGTQYF TRBV5-4 . TRBJ2-5 TRBD2
TGTGCCAGTAGTACGACTACAGGGACAGATACGCAGTATTTT CASSTTTGTDTQYF TRBV19 once TRBJ2-3 .
TGTGCCAGCAGCCAGTCGGGGAGCGAGAATGAAGCTTTCTTT CASSQSGSENEAFF TRBV3-1/TRBV3-2 . TRBJ1-1 .
TGTGCCTGGAGAGGACAGGGGGCCGGAGAAAAACTGTTTTTT CAWRGQGAGEKLFF TRBV30 . TRBJ1-4 TRBD1
TGTGCCAGCAGCCGTTTGGGGACAGCCTACAATGAGCAGTTCTTC CASSRLGTAYNEQFF TRBV3-1/TRBV3-2 . TRBJ2-1 TRBD1
TGTGCCAGCAGCTTAGTGGTCACAGGGTTTTACAATGAGCAGTTCTTC CASSLVVTGFYNEQFF TRBV7-8 . TRBJ2-1 .
TGTGCCAGCAGCCAAGATACTAGCGGGGGGGCAGGTGATACGCAGTATTTT CASSQDTSGGAGDTQYF TRBV4-2 . TRBJ2-3 TRBD2
TGTGCCAGCCAAGGACAGTTAACCGGGGAGCTGTTTTTT CASQGQLTGELFF TRBV5-8 once TRBJ2-2 .
TGTGCCAGCAGCCACCAACGACAGGGACTGAACACTGAAGCTTTCTTT CASSHQRQGLNTEAFF TRBV7-9 once TRBJ1-1 TRBD1
TGTGCCAGCAGCTTAGGGACAGCCGACGAGCAGTACTTC CASSLGTADEQYF TRBV7-9 . TRBJ2-7 .
TGTGCCACCAGTGAAGGAGCGGAAGAGACCCAGTACTTC CATSEGAEETQYF TRBV24-1 . TRBJ2-5 .
TGCGCCAGCAGTGAGTTTCGGGTTGAAAAACTGTTTTTT CASSEFRVEKLFF TRBV10-2 . TRBJ1-4 .
TGTGCCAGCAGCTTGGAGGACAGGGCTTCTGAAGCTTTCTTT CASSLEDRASEAFF TRBV7-9 . TRBJ1-1 TRBD1
TGTGCCAGCAGCGCCCAGGGTTACCATGGCTACACCTTC CASSAQGYHGYTF TRBV6-5 . TRBJ1-2 .
TGCAGCGTTGTGACGGGTGAAGCTTTCTTT CSVVTGEAFF TRBV29-1 . TRBJ1-1 .
TGTGCCAGCAGCCAAGATCCAGGACTAATCCTCTTAAGTAATGAGCAGTTCTTC CASSQDPGLILLSNEQFF TRBV3-1/TRBV3-2 . TRBJ2-1 .
TGTGCCAGCAGTGAGCAACAAGGAGGGTTTCAGCCCCAGCATTTT CASSEQQGGFQPQHF TRBV2 . TRBJ1-5 .
TGCGCCAGCAGCCAAGAGCAGGGATCGCAGTACTTC CASSQEQGSQYF TRBV4-3 . TRBJ2-5 .
TGTGCCACCAGCAGAGATCTTGCTAGGACAGGGGACTATGGCTACACCTTC CATSRDLARTGDYGYTF TRBV15 . TRBJ1-2 TRBD1
TGCGCCAGCAGCGAACCGGGACAGGGGGCCGGCGAGCAGTACTTC CASSEPGQGAGEQYF TRBV5-1 once TRBJ2-7 TRBD1
TGTGCCAGCAGTTTCCAGGGGCTCTTCGTAAACACCATATATTTT CASSFQGLFVNTIYF TRBV6-6 once TRBJ1-3 .
TGCGCCAGCTCAGCGGGGGGGCCGGATACGCAGTATTTT CASSAGGPDTQYF TRBV5-1 . TRBJ2-3 TRBD2